The rows below give T cell receptor beta chains drawn from one sample of a study of cytotoxic CD8 clonotypes in ibrutinib-treated CLL. Generated by immunoSEQ multiplex PCR, the TCRdb table keeps only in-frame clones and is missing some. In the table there are 160,000 or so clones, over 75% of which are singletons. The sample was PBMCs, taken at disease progression, from a patient treated with ibrutinib. The receptors come from a human donor with chronic lymphocytic leukemia. Both conserved end residues are part of each CDR3. The D gene is left open where the match is weak. The size field is filled for only some rows; it gives once, few, many or a size class.

D: TRBD1
J: TRBJ2-5
V: TRBV7-7
size: NA
CDR3: CASSLIWDSVLETQYF
DNA: TGTGCCAGCAGCTTAATCTGGGACAGTGTCCTTGAGACCCAGTACTTC

D: TRBD1
J: TRBJ2-7
V: TRBV7-6
size: NA
CDR3: CASGGTGAYEQYF
DNA: TGTGCCAGCGGGGGGACAGGGGCCTACGAGCAGTACTTC

D: TRBD2
J: TRBJ2-2
V: TRBV19
size: NA
CDR3: CASSIVAGERGTGELFF
DNA: TGTGCCAGTAGTATAGTAGCGGGAGAGAGGGGGACCGGGGAGCTGTTTTTT

D: NA
J: TRBJ1-1
V: TRBV10-3
size: few
CDR3: CAIRTGTLDTEAFF
DNA: TGTGCCATCAGGACCGGGACACTAGACACTGAAGCTTTCTTT

D: NA
J: TRBJ1-1
V: TRBV11-3
size: NA
CDR3: CASSLDWQPNTEAFF
DNA: TGTGCCAGCAGCTTAGATTGGCAGCCGAACACTGAAGCTTTCTTT

D: NA
J: TRBJ1-2
V: TRBV14
size: NA
CDR3: CASSQGTPAYGYTF
DNA: TGTGCCAGCAGCCAGGGGACTCCCGCCTATGGCTACACCTTC

D: NA
J: TRBJ1-1
V: TRBV6-5
size: NA
CDR3: CASSYSKVKSEAFF
DNA: TGTGCCAGCAGTTACTCGAAGGTGAAGAGTGAAGCTTTCTTT

D: TRBD2
J: TRBJ2-2
V: TRBV18
size: medium-sized
CDR3: CASSPGGRSGELFF
DNA: TGTGCCAGCTCACCTGGCGGGAGGTCCGGGGAGCTGTTTTTT

D: NA
J: TRBJ1-2
V: TRBV4-3
size: NA
CDR3: CASSQDFLGSYGYTF
DNA: TGCGCCAGCAGCCAAGATTTCTTAGGGAGCTATGGCTACACCTTC

D: NA
J: TRBJ1-3
V: TRBV11-2
size: NA
CDR3: CASSPLYGVSGNTIYF
DNA: TGTGCCAGCAGCCCCCTATATGGAGTCTCTGGAAACACCATATATTTT

D: NA
J: TRBJ2-1
V: TRBV29-1
size: NA
CDR3: CSVIWGYNEQFF
DNA: TGCAGCGTTATCTGGGGTTACAATGAGCAGTTCTTC

D: TRBD2
J: TRBJ2-2
V: TRBV29-1
size: NA
CDR3: CSVQAGWLAGNTGELFF
DNA: TGCAGCGTTCAGGCGGGATGGCTAGCGGGGAACACCGGGGAGCTGTTTTTT

D: NA
J: TRBJ1-5
V: TRBV6-1
size: NA
CDR3: CASSEASEGYQPQHF
DNA: TGTGCCAGCAGTGAAGCCTCGGAGGGGTATCAGCCCCAGCATTTT

D: NA
J: TRBJ2-1
V: TRBV5-4
size: NA
CDR3: CASSLDLGSYNEQFF
DNA: TGTGCCAGCAGCTTGGATCTAGGCTCCTACAATGAGCAGTTCTTC

D: NA
J: TRBJ2-1
V: TRBV11-2
size: NA
CDR3: CASSPRGGGFNEQFF
DNA: TGTGCCAGCAGCCCCCGCGGAGGGGGATTTAATGAGCAGTTCTTC

D: NA
J: TRBJ1-3
V: TRBV6-1
size: once
CDR3: CASSDYGSGNTIYF
DNA: TGTGCCAGCAGTGATTACGGGAGCGGAAACACCATATATTTT

D: NA
J: TRBJ2-1
V: TRBV18
size: NA
CDR3: CASSPSRGFRDEQFF
DNA: TGTGCCAGCTCACCTAGTAGAGGGTTTAGGGATGAGCAGTTCTTC

D: NA
J: TRBJ1-1
V: TRBV9
size: few
CDR3: CASSVMSENTEAFF
DNA: TGTGCCAGCAGCGTAATGTCGGAAAACACTGAAGCTTTCTTT

D: TRBD2
J: TRBJ2-7
V: TRBV6-1
size: NA
CDR3: CASIYSGWSYEQYF
DNA: TGTGCCAGCATATATAGCGGGTGGTCCTACGAGCAGTACTTC

D: TRBD1
J: TRBJ1-5
V: TRBV19
size: NA
CDR3: CASIRTGGAQPQHF
DNA: TGTGCCAGTATTAGGACAGGGGGAGCTCAGCCCCAGCATTTT

D: NA
J: TRBJ1-2
V: TRBV7-9
size: NA
CDR3: CASSLVAVNYGYTF
DNA: TGTGCCAGCAGCTTAGTGGCAGTCAACTATGGCTACACCTTC

D: NA
J: TRBJ1-2
V: TRBV29-1
size: NA
CDR3: CSVGGGNYGYTF
DNA: TGCAGCGTTGGCGGCGGCAACTATGGCTACACCTTC

D: NA
J: TRBJ2-1
V: TRBV18
size: NA
CDR3: CASSPAARVTGNEQFF
DNA: TGTGCCAGCTCACCCGCAGCCAGGGTGACGGGCAATGAGCAGTTCTTC

D: TRBD1
J: TRBJ1-1
V: TRBV28
size: NA
CDR3: CASSLGTVREAFF
DNA: TGTGCCAGCAGTCTCGGGACAGTACGTGAAGCTTTCTTT

D: NA
J: TRBJ1-5
V: TRBV4-1
size: once
CDR3: CASSPGNNQPQHF
DNA: TGCGCCAGCAGCCCAGGGAACAATCAGCCCCAGCATTTT

D: TRBD1
J: TRBJ2-3
V: TRBV28
size: NA
CDR3: CASSSTGGGTDTQYF
DNA: TGTGCCAGCAGTTCAACAGGGGGCGGGACAGATACGCAGTATTTT